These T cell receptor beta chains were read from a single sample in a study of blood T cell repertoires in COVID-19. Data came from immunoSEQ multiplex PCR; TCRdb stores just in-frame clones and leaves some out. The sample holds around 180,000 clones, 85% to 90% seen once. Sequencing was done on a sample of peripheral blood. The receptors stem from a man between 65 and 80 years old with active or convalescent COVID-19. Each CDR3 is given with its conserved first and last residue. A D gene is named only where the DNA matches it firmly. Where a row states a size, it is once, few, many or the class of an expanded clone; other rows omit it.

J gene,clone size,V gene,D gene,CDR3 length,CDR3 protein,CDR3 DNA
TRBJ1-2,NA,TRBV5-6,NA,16,CASSSRNSGGIGGYTF,TGTGCCAGCAGCTCCAGGAATTCGGGGGGGATCGGTGGCTACACCTTC
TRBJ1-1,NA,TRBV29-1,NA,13,CSVNREWDTEAFF,TGCAGCGTTAACAGGGAATGGGACACTGAAGCTTTCTTT
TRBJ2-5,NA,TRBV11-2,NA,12,CASSLALETQYF,TGTGCCAGCAGCTTAGCCCTAGAGACCCAGTACTTC
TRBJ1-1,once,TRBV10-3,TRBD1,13,CAIRTGLNTEAFF,TGTGCCATCAGGACAGGGTTGAACACTGAAGCTTTCTTT
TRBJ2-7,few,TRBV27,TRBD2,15,CASRFVAGGSYEQYF,TGTGCCAGCAGGTTCGTAGCGGGAGGGTCCTACGAGCAGTACTTC
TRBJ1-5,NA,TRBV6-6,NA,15,CASSLRDMRGQPQHF,TGTGCCAGCAGCCTAAGGGACATGAGGGGGCAGCCCCAGCATTTT
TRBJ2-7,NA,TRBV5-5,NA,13,CASSFPPIYEQYF,TGTGCCAGCAGCTTTCCCCCTATCTACGAGCAGTACTTC
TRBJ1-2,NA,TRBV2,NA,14,CASHKEVGYYGYTF,TGTGCCAGCCACAAGGAGGTGGGGTACTATGGCTACACCTTC
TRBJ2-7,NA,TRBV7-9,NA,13,CASSLDSSYEQYF,TGTGCCAGCAGCCTGGACAGCTCCTACGAGCAGTACTTC
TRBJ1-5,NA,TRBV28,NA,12,CASRLTREPQHF,TGTGCCAGCAGGTTGACCAGGGAGCCCCAGCATTTT
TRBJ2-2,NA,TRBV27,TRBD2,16,CASSPIAGGVTGELFF,TGTGCCAGCAGTCCTATAGCGGGAGGAGTAACCGGGGAGCTGTTTTTT
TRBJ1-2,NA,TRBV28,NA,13,CASRLSRNYGYTF,TGTGCCAGCAGGCTTAGTCGCAACTATGGCTACACCTTC